These T cell receptor beta chains were read from a single sample in a study of T cell repertoires in cytomegalovirus infection. TCRdb ran MiXCR on the reads and lists one entry per CDR3 protein. The sample includes approximately 490,000 distinct CDR3 sequences, over 9% of them seen just once. The sample was PBMCs. Every receptor here comes from a human donor in good health (CMV status not recorded). Some clones in this sample may be carry-over from other donors' samples. CDR3s include the opening cysteine and the closing phenylalanine or tryptophan. The order of the fields is D gene, clone size, V gene, J gene, CDR3 DNA, CDR3 protein. A D gene is named only where the DNA matches it firmly. Clone size is given for some rows only: seen once, a few or many times, or a class if the clone is expanded.

TRBD2,many,TRBV7-2,TRBJ2-3,TGTGCCAGCAGCTTAGCCCTAGCGGGACCCACAGATACGCAGTATTTT,CASSLALAGPTDTQYF
NA,few,TRBV2,TRBJ1-5,TGTGCCAGCAGTGAAGGGACCCTCGGGCCCCAGCATTTT,CASSEGTLGPQHF
NA,once,TRBV13,TRBJ2-1,TGTGCCAGCAGCAAGATTGCCGACTTTCACAATGAGCAGTTCTTC,CASSKIADFHNEQFF
NA,many,TRBV5-1,TRBJ1-5,TGCGCCAGCAGCTTGGGGGGCACTAGCAATCAGCCCCAGCATTTT,CASSLGGTSNQPQHF
TRBD1,many,TRBV12-3/TRBV12-4,TRBJ2-1,TGTGCCAGCAGCCGTGGACAGGGGAGAGATGAGCAGTTCTTC,CASSRGQGRDEQFF
NA,few,TRBV28,TRBJ2-3,TGTGCCAGCAGTTCCTTACTCCAGGGTTTTAGCACAGATACGCAGTATTTT,CASSSLLQGFSTDTQYF
TRBD2,many,TRBV20-1,TRBJ2-3,TGCAGTGCTAGAGATTCGGCTAGCGGGGGCGGAGATACGCAGTATTTT,CSARDSASGGGDTQYF
TRBD1,many,TRBV5-4,TRBJ2-1,TGTGCCAGCAGCTCTGACAGGGGAGCACTTGAGCAGTTCTTC,CASSSDRGALEQFF
NA,few,TRBV27,TRBJ1-5,TGTGCCAGCAGTTTGAGGGGGATGAATCAGCCCCAGCATTTT,CASSLRGMNQPQHF
TRBD1,many,TRBV7-2,TRBJ2-3,TGTGCCAGCAGTTTGGGACAGACTAGCACAGATACGCAGTATTTT,CASSLGQTSTDTQYF
NA,many,TRBV7-8,TRBJ1-5,TGTGCCAGCAGCTTAGAGGCAGGTTATAGCAATCAGCCCCAGCATTTT,CASSLEAGYSNQPQHF
TRBD1,many,TRBV5-1,TRBJ2-1,TGCGCCAGCAGTCCTGGTGGGACAGGGGGCCTCGGTGAGCAGTTCTTC,CASSPGGTGGLGEQFF
NA,many,TRBV4-1,TRBJ1-1,TGCGCCAGCAGCCAGGATCGATACCGGCAGAACACTGAAGCTTTCTTT,CASSQDRYRQNTEAFF
TRBD1,NA,TRBV7-9,TRBJ2-5,TGTGCCAGCAGCCCTACGGGACAGGTTCGGGAGACCCAGTACTTC,CASSPTGQVRETQYF
NA,many,TRBV28,TRBJ2-5,TGTGCCAGCAGTTTAATGGCGTACTCACAAGAGACCCAGTACTTC,CASSLMAYSQETQYF
TRBD2,many,TRBV7-9,TRBJ2-7,TGTGCCAGCAGCCCTTATAGCGGGAGGGGCAATCCCTACGAGCAGTACTTC,CASSPYSGRGNPYEQYF
TRBD1,many,TRBV6-5,TRBJ2-2,TGTGCCAGCACACCCGGGACAGTTGGCACCGGGGAGCTGTTTTTT,CASTPGTVGTGELFF
TRBD1,many,TRBV19,TRBJ2-5,TGTGCCAGTAGCGGACAGGGACAGCGAGAGACCCAGTACTTC,CASSGQGQRETQYF
NA,NA,TRBV9,TRBJ1-5,TGTGCCAGCAGCGTAGTCCAGGGCCATCATAGCAATCAGCCCCAGCATTTT,CASSVVQGHHSNQPQHF
NA,NA,TRBV7-3,TRBJ2-5,TGTGCCAGCAGCGTGGGCCCCCAAGAGACCCAGTACTTC,CASSVGPQETQYF
NA,many,TRBV7-2,TRBJ1-4,TGTGCCAGCAGCTTGGCAGTTAATGAAAAACTGTTTTTT,CASSLAVNEKLFF
TRBD1,NA,TRBV18,TRBJ2-5,TGTGCCAGCTCACCATTTCGACAGGGGGGGGAAGAGACCCAGTACTTC,CASSPFRQGGEETQYF
NA,many,TRBV10-3,TRBJ1-1,TGTGCCATCAGTGAGGTGGGGACTGAAGCTTTCTTT,CAISEVGTEAFF
TRBD1,NA,TRBV20-1,TRBJ2-7,TGCGGTGCTGGGTCGACAGGGGGCGAAAGCGAGCAGTACTTC,CGAGSTGGESEQYF
NA,many,TRBV5-5,TRBJ1-4,TGTGCCAGCAGCTTGGAAGGGGCCAATGAAAAACTGTTTTTT,CASSLEGANEKLFF
NA,NA,TRBV18,TRBJ2-3,TGTGCCAGCTCACCGCCTATGGCAGATACGCAGTATTTT,CASSPPMADTQYF
NA,many,TRBV11-2,TRBJ1-1,TGTGCCAGCAGCTTAGTATCCGGGTTGGGGACTGAAGCTTTCTTT,CASSLVSGLGTEAFF
NA,few,TRBV19,TRBJ1-1,TGTGCCAGTAGTATAGATCGGGGCACACAGAACACTGAAGCTTTCTTT,CASSIDRGTQNTEAFF
NA,many,TRBV28,TRBJ1-4,TGTGCCAGCAGTTTTGCCCGGCGTAATGAAAAACTGTTTTTT,CASSFARRNEKLFF
NA,many,TRBV28,TRBJ1-4,TGTGCCAGCAGTTTTGAACAGGGACTCGGTGAAAAACTGTTTTTT,CASSFEQGLGEKLFF
TRBD1,many,TRBV19,TRBJ1-1,TGTGCCAGTAGATTAGGGGACAGGGTGAACACTGAAGCTTTCTTT,CASRLGDRVNTEAFF
TRBD2,few,TRBV6-2/TRBV6-3,TRBJ2-3,TGTGCCAGCAGCAAGAGCGGGGTAACGGGATATTTT,CASSKSGVTGYF
TRBD2,NA,TRBV29-1,TRBJ2-7,TGCAGCGTGCTTCGGACTAGCGGGGTAAACGAGCAGTACTTC,CSVLRTSGVNEQYF
TRBD2,NA,TRBV5-1,TRBJ2-1,TGCGCCAGCAGCAAGGGACTAGCGGCGAATCCTCCCACTGAGCAGTTCTTC,CASSKGLAANPPTEQFF
TRBD1,many,TRBV12-3/TRBV12-4,TRBJ2-1,TGTGCCAGCAGTTTAAGGGGGCGGGGACAGGGCTCCTACAATGAGCAGTTCTTC,CASSLRGRGQGSYNEQFF
NA,many,TRBV7-8,TRBJ2-2,TGTGCCAGCAGCTTATTTGCCACCGGGGAGCTGTTTTTT,CASSLFATGELFF
NA,NA,TRBV6-5,TRBJ2-3,TGTGCCAGCAGTTACGAACAGAGCACAGATACGCAGTATTTT,CASSYEQSTDTQYF
TRBD2,NA,TRBV24-1,TRBJ2-1,TGTGCCACCAGTGACACCCGGACTAGCGGGGACGAGCAGTTCTTC,CATSDTRTSGDEQFF
NA,many,TRBV5-1,TRBJ2-3,TGCGCCAGCAGCTTTGGGGCTAGCGCATTCACAGATACGCAGTATTTT,CASSFGASAFTDTQYF
NA,NA,TRBV14,TRBJ2-3,TGTGCCAGCAGCCAAGTTGGACGGTATCCCACAGATACGCAGTATTTT,CASSQVGRYPTDTQYF
NA,many,TRBV7-2,TRBJ2-1,TGTGCCAGCAGCTTTAGTGGTAGCGGAGCGCAGTTCTTC,CASSFSGSGAQFF
TRBD1,NA,TRBV6-5,TRBJ2-5,TGTGCCAGCAGTATCGGACAGGGGTATCACCAAGAGACCCAGTACTTC,CASSIGQGYHQETQYF